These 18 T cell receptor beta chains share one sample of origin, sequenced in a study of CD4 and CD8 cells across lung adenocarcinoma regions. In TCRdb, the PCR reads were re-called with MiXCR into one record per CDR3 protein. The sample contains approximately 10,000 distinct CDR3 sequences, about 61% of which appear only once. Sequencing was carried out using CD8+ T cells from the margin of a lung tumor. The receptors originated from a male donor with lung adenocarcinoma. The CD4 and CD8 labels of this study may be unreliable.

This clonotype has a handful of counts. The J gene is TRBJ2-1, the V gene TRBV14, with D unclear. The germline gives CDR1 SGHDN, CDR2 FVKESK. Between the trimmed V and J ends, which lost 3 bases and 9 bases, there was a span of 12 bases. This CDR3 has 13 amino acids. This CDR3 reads CASSQVLRGEQFF. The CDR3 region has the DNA TGTGCCAGCAGCCAGGTGCTACGAGGTGAGCAGTTCTTC.

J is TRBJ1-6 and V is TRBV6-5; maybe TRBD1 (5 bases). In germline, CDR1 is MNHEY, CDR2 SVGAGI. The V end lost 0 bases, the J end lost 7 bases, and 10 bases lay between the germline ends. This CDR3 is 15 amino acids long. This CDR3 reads CASSYSGRANSPLHF. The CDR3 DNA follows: TGTGCCAGCAGTTACTCGGGCAGGGCGAATTCACCCCTCCACTTT.

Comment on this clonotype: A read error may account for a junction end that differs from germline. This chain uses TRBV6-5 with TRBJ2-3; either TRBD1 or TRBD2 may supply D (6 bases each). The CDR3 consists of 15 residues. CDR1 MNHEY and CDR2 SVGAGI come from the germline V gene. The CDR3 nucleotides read TGTGCCAGCAGTTACGAGGGGGGAGTCGCAGAGACGCAGTACTTT. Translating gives CASSYEGGVAETQYF.

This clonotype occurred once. The CDR3 coding sequence is TGTGCCAGCAGTACTCAATCGCTAGCGGAGGCCTACGAGCAGTACTTC. Amino acid sequence: CASSTQSLAEAYEQYF. The J gene is TRBJ2-7, the V gene TRBV27, with 7 nucleotides matching TRBD2. Germline loops: CDR1 MNHEY, CDR2 SMNVEV (reference sequence). This CDR3 comprises 16 residues. J gave up 2 bases and V 5 bases, and 12 bases lay outside the gene matches.

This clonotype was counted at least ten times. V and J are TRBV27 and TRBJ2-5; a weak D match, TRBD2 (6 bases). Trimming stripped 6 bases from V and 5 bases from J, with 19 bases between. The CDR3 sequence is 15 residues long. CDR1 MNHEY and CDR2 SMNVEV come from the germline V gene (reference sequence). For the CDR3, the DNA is TGTGCCAGCAGCGGCGGGGTTCCGACGGGGGAGACCCAGTACTTC. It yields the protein CASSGGVPTGETQYF.

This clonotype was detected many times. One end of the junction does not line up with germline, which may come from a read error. The CDR3 protein is CASSIGTGDYEQYF. CDR3 in DNA: TGTGCTAGCAGCATAGGGACAGGGGACTACGAGCAGTACTTC. The genes are TRBV7-7 and TRBJ2-7, with TRBD1 matching 10 bases. The CDR3 totals 14 residues. Germline CDR1 is SSHAT and CDR2 is FNYEAQ (reference sequence).

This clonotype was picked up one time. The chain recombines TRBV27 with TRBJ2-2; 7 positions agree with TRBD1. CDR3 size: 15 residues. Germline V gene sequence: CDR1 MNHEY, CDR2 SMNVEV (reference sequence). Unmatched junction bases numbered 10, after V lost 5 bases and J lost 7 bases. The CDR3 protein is CASSTLTGIGGELFF. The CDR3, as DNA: TGTGCCAGCAGTACCCTGACAGGGATAGGCGGGGAGCTGTTTTTT.

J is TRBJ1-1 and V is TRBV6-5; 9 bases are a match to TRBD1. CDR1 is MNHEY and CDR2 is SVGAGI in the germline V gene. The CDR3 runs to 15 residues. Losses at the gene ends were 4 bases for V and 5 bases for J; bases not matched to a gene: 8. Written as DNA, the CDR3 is TGTGCCAGCAGTTTGGCGACAGGGGGATATACTGAAGCTTTCTTT. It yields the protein CASSLATGGYTEAFF.

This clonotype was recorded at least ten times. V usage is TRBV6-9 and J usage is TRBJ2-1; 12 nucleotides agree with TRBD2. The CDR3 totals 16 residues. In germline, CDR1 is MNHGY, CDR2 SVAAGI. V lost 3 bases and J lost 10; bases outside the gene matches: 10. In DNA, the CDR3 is TGTGCCAGCAGTTACCGGACTAGCGGGATAATTGGCGAGCAGTTCTTC. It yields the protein CASSYRTSGIIGEQFF.

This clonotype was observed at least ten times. The CDR3 is CASSVNRGANEKLFF. CDR3 in DNA: TGTGCCAGCAGTGTTAACAGGGGGGCTAATGAAAAACTGTTTTTT. The V gene is TRBV6-1, the J gene TRBJ1-4; 8 nucleotides align to TRBD1. V dropped 4 bases and J dropped 3; count of bases not matched to a gene: 4. Germline V lookup: CDR1 MNHNS, CDR2 SASEGT. The CDR3 has 15 residues.

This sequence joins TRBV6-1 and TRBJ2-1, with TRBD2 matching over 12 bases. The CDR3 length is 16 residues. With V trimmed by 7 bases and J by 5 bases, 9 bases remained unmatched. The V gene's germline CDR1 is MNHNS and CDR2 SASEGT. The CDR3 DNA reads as TGTGCCAGCACGGGACTAGCGGGCATGACACACAATGAGCAGTTCTTC. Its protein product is CASTGLAGMTHNEQFF.

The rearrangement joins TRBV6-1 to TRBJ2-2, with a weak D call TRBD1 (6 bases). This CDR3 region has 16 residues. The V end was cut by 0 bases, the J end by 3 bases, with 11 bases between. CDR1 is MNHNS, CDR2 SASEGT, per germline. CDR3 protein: CASSEAHRADTGELFF. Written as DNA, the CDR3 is TGTGCCAGCAGTGAAGCCCACAGGGCTGACACCGGGGAGCTGTTTTTT.

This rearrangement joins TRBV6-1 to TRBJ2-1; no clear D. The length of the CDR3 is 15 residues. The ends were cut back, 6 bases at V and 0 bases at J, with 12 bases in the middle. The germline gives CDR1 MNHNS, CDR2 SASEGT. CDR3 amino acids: CASRFLTASYNEQFF. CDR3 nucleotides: TGTGCCAGCAGATTTTTGACGGCCTCCTACAATGAGCAGTTCTTC.

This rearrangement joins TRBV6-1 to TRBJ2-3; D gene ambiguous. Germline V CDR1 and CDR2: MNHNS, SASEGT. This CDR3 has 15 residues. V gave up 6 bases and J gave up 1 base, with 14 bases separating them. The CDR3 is CASSGRADGTDTQYF. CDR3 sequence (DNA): TGTGCCAGCAGCGGACGGGCGGATGGCACAGATACGCAGTATTTT.

The DNA of the CDR3 is TGTGCCAGCAGGGGCGCGAACACCGGGGAGCTGTTTTTT. Translated, it gives CASRGANTGELFF. The chain recombines TRBV6-1 with TRBJ2-2, with unresolved D. Germline V gene data show CDR1 as MNHNS and CDR2 as SASEGT. The CDR3 length is 13 residues. V dropped 6 bases and J dropped 0 bases, with 5 bases sitting between them.

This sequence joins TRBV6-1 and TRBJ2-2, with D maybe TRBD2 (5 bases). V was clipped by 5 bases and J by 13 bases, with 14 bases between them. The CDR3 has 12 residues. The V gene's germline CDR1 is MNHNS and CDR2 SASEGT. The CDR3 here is CASSTIEGPLFF. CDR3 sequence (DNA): TGTGCCAGCAGTACAATCGAGGGTCCGCTGTTTTTT.

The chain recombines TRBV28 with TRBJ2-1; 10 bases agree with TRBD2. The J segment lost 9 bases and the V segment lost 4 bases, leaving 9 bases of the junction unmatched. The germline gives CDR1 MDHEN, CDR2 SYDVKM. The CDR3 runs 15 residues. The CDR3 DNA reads TGTGCCAGCAGTTGGCCTAGCGGGGGTCGCAGTGAGCAGTTCTTC. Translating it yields CASSWPSGGRSEQFF.

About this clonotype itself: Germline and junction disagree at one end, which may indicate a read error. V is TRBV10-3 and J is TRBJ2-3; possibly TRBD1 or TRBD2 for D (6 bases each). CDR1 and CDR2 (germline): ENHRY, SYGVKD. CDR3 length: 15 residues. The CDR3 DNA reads TGTGCCGGGGGGTACGGGGGCGCAGAGGCAGATACCCAGTATTTT. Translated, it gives CAGGYGGAEADTQYF.